The source of this TCR beta chain is a study of T cells in Graves' hyperthyroidism and ophthalmopathy. Overall study results and limits: Within blood appeared most thyroid clonotypes that had expanded above 0.001.

This clonotype was detected many times. What it binds is not known. RNA transcripts served as the template for amplifying TCR beta CDR3 regions. When the TCR CDR3 underwent first-round RT-PCR, the HTBI primer set was used. TCRdb re-derived calls from the multiplex PCR reads in MiXCR, one entry per CDR3 protein. The table shows over 350,000 distinct CDR3 sequences, with approximately 15% occurring only once. V was pared by 4 bases and J by 4 bases, with 11 bases between. The V gene's germline CDR1 is SGHKS and CDR2 YYEKEE (reference sequence). The CDR3 contains 14 residues. The rearrangement uses TRBV5-5 and TRBJ2-2, with D possibly being TRBD1 (6 bases). This clonotype was obtained from a man aged 18 to 30 with Graves' ophthalmopathy. Sequenced sample: blood. The CDR3 coding sequence is TGTGCCAGCAGCCGGTGGGGGCGCACCGGGGAGCTGTTTTTT. It specifies CASSRWGRTGELFF.